A selection of T cell receptor beta chains follows, all from one sample in a study of regulatory T cells in long-lasting Graves disease. TCRdb reanalysed the multiplex PCR reads using MiXCR and keeps one entry per CDR3 protein. The sample has around 500,000 distinct CDR3 sequences; under 25% are singletons. The sequences come from peripheral blood mononuclear cells (PBMCs), collected when the disease was refractory, from a patient treated with antithyroid drugs. These receptors originate from a female donor with Graves disease. Both conserved end residues are part of each CDR3. D genes are given only for firm matches. Clone size is given for some rows only: seen once, a few or many times, or a class if the clone is expanded.

CASRGQGDYGYTF	TGCGCCAGCAGAGGCCAGGGGGACTATGGCTACACCTTC	TRBV5-1	TRBJ1-2	TRBD1	few
CASSYPSREQYF	TGTGCCAGCAGTTATCCTTCCCGCGAGCAGTACTTC	TRBV6-5	TRBJ2-7	-	many
CASSLGRTGGDGPLSNQPQHF	TGTGCCAGCAGCCTCGGACGGACAGGGGGCGATGGTCCGTTGAGCAATCAGCCCCAGCATTTT	TRBV7-8	TRBJ1-5	TRBD1	many
CASSDQGGGYTF	TGTGCCAGCAGCGACCAGGGGGGGGGCTACACCTTC	TRBV9	TRBJ1-2	TRBD1	-
CASSLDVNFRTGGQTQYF	TGTGCCAGCAGCTTAGATGTTAATTTTAGGACAGGGGGACAGACCCAGTACTTC	TRBV11-2	TRBJ2-5	TRBD1	many
CAITDRAEAFF	TGTGCCATAACGGACAGGGCTGAAGCTTTCTTT	TRBV6-2/TRBV6-3	TRBJ1-1	TRBD1	-
CASSGGEETQYF	TGCGCCAGCAGTGGGGGAGAAGAGACCCAGTACTTC	TRBV10-2	TRBJ2-5	-	many
CASTSSVAGAGEQYF	TGTGCCAGCACCAGCTCGGTGGCGGGAGCCGGAGAGCAGTACTTC	TRBV6-1	TRBJ2-7	TRBD2	many
CSVFAAAGVGETQYF	TGCAGTGTTTTTGCCGCAGCGGGAGTAGGTGAGACCCAGTACTTC	TRBV20-1	TRBJ2-5	TRBD2	-
CASSSLAGGPDEQYF	TGTGCCAGCAGTTCTCTAGCGGGAGGGCCAGACGAGCAGTACTTC	TRBV6-5	TRBJ2-7	TRBD2	many
CASSEEMGNTEAFF	TGTGCCAGCAGTGAGGAGATGGGGAACACTGAAGCTTTCTTT	TRBV2	TRBJ1-1	-	many
CASSQGFPGRAFF	TGTGCCAGCAGCCAAGGATTTCCAGGGAGAGCTTTCTTT	TRBV3-1	TRBJ1-1	-	many
CASSVERGGQPQHF	TGTGCCAGCAGTGTGGAGAGGGGCGGTCAGCCCCAGCATTTT	TRBV6-1	TRBJ1-5	-	many
CASSLVGTTGELFF	TGTGCCAGCAGCTTAGTTGGGACCACCGGGGAGCTGTTTTTT	TRBV7-6	TRBJ2-2	-	few
CASSRSGTGYYEQYF	TGTGCCAGCAGCCGTTCCGGGACAGGGTACTACGAGCAGTACTTC	TRBV27	TRBJ2-7	TRBD1	-
CASIRSGASYEQYF	TGTGCCAGTATCCGTTCGGGGGCCTCCTACGAGCAGTACTTC	TRBV28	TRBJ2-7	-	many
CASSQWEAYEQYF	TGTGCCAGCAGCCAGTGGGAGGCCTACGAGCAGTACTTC	TRBV3-1	TRBJ2-7	-	-
CASSNRGLGQPQHF	TGTGCCAGCAGTAACAGGGGGCTGGGCCAGCCCCAGCATTTT	TRBV28	TRBJ1-5	TRBD1	many
CSVATGTAGTEAFF	TGCAGCGTTGCTACCGGGACGGCGGGCACTGAAGCTTTCTTT	TRBV29-1	TRBJ1-1	-	once
CASSSPFWDREVGELFF	TGTGCCAGCAGTTCCCCATTCTGGGACAGGGAGGTCGGGGAGCTGTTTTTT	TRBV28	TRBJ2-2	TRBD1	few
CASSEVGTYGGYTF	TGTGCCAGCAGTGAAGTTGGGACTTACGGCGGCTACACCTTC	TRBV6-1	TRBJ1-2	-	many
CASSLPGLTGTGELFF	TGTGCCAGCAGCTTACCAGGCCTAACGGGCACCGGGGAGCTGTTTTTT	TRBV7-9	TRBJ2-2	-	-
CASSLAGPGLNYGYTF	TGTGCCAGCAGCTTAGCGGGTCCAGGGCTAAACTATGGCTACACCTTC	TRBV2	TRBJ1-2	-	-
CASSTTGFYGYTF	TGTGCCAGCAGCACGACAGGGTTCTATGGCTACACCTTC	TRBV7-2	TRBJ1-2	TRBD1	few
CASSYRGQGETQYF	TGTGCCAGCAGTTACCGGGGACAGGGAGAGACCCAGTACTTC	TRBV6-9	TRBJ2-5	TRBD1	many
CASSGDRVQQYF	TGTGCCAGCAGCGGGGACAGGGTCCAGCAGTACTTC	TRBV27	TRBJ2-7	TRBD1	many
CASSFRVAEVDEQFF	TGTGCCAGCAGTTTTAGAGTAGCGGAGGTTGATGAGCAGTTCTTC	TRBV28	TRBJ2-1	-	few
CASSLLSGRGGRFNSEAFF	TGTGCCAGCAGTTTGTTGAGTGGTAGGGGCGGAAGGTTCAACAGTGAAGCTTTCTTT	TRBV12-3/TRBV12-4	TRBJ1-1	-	-
CASSPTARGNTEAFF	TGTGCCAGCAGTCCAACAGCGCGGGGCAACACTGAAGCTTTCTTT	TRBV5-6	TRBJ1-1	-	-
CASTSPGDTEAFF	TGTGCCAGCACCTCCCCGGGGGACACTGAAGCTTTCTTT	TRBV7-9	TRBJ1-1	-	many
CASSFDSRTSGREAGELFF	TGTGCCAGCAGTTTCGATTCTCGGACTAGCGGGAGAGAGGCCGGGGAGCTGTTTTTT	TRBV6-5	TRBJ2-2	TRBD2	many
CASSFSGTGLNEQFF	TGTGCCAGCAGCTTTTCGGGGACAGGGTTGAATGAGCAGTTCTTC	TRBV11-2	TRBJ2-1	TRBD1	many
CASSVRDSEHEQYF	TGCGCCAGCAGTGTTCGGGACAGTGAACACGAGCAGTACTTC	TRBV10-2	TRBJ2-7	TRBD1	few
CASSPEGGRETQYF	TGCGCCAGCAGCCCGGAGGGAGGTCGAGAGACCCAGTACTTC	TRBV5-1	TRBJ2-5	-	-
CASKEGPWDYGYTF	TGTGCCAGCAAGGAAGGGCCTTGGGACTATGGCTACACCTTC	TRBV28	TRBJ1-2	-	many
CASSGRDRNYGYTF	TGTGCCAGCAGCGGCCGGGACCGAAACTATGGCTACACCTTC	TRBV11-2	TRBJ1-2	-	many
CASSPPGQGTYEQYF	TGTGCCAGCAGTCCTCCGGGACAGGGTACCTACGAGCAGTACTTC	TRBV27	TRBJ2-7	TRBD1	many
CSARVGRPRAETQYF	TGCAGTGCTAGAGTTGGGAGACCTCGGGCAGAGACCCAGTACTTC	TRBV20-1	TRBJ2-5	-	-
CASSSGTAGYYTF	TGTGCCAGCAGCTCCGGGACGGCGGGCTACTACACCTTC	TRBV7-2	TRBJ1-2	-	-
CASSRAGTVPEKLFF	TGTGCCAGCAGTCGGGCCGGGACAGTTCCTGAAAAACTGTTTTTT	TRBV5-4	TRBJ1-4	TRBD1	few
CANSVSLKPGQGAYEQYF	TGTGCCAACAGCGTCTCCCTAAAACCGGGACAGGGGGCCTACGAGCAGTACTTC	TRBV9	TRBJ2-7	TRBD1	-
CASSETTVSDYTF	TGTGCCAGCAGTGAAACGACGGTGAGCGACTACACCTTC	TRBV25-1	TRBJ1-2	-	-
CASSHPQPGAGEQYF	TGCGCCAGCAGCCACCCCCAGCCGGGGGCGGGTGAGCAGTACTTC	TRBV4-1	TRBJ2-7	-	-
CASSSEWWQPQHF	TGTGCCAGCAGCTCCGAATGGTGGCAGCCCCAGCATTTT	TRBV7-2	TRBJ1-5	-	few
CASSSPRSRFIYEQYF	TGTGCCAGCAGTTCCCCTAGGAGCAGGTTCATCTACGAGCAGTACTTC	TRBV6-5	TRBJ2-7	-	once
CASSPNYLGTTYEQYF	TGTGCCAGCAGTCCTAACTACCTTGGGACAACCTACGAGCAGTACTTC	TRBV28	TRBJ2-7	-	few
CASSLLGTLGTGELFF	TGTGCCAGCAGCTTATTGGGGACTTTGGGAACCGGGGAGCTGTTTTTT	TRBV7-3	TRBJ2-2	-	-
CASSLGGGNGYTF	TGTGCCAGCAGCTTAGGTGGTGGGAATGGCTACACCTTC	TRBV7-9	TRBJ1-2	-	few
CASSLGMGNTEAFF	TGTGCCAGCAGCTTGGGGATGGGGAACACTGAAGCTTTCTTT	TRBV11-2	TRBJ1-1	-	-